This TCR beta chain stems from a study of cytomegalovirus exposure and HLA in healthy donors. In the PCR, 60 Vbeta and 13 Jbeta primers were used. Method: immunoSEQ multiplex PCR; TCRdb's copy keeps in-frame clones and lacks some. The sample has about 170,000 clones; around 73% are singletons. Germline V gene sequence: CDR1 SQVTM, CDR2 ANQGSEA. This CDR3 spans 11 amino acids. V lost 7 bases to trimming and J lost 1 base, with 7 bases between them. J is TRBJ2-5 and V is TRBV29-1; D is ambiguous. Sequenced material: PBMCs. The receptor was derived from a woman aged 18-29 years in good health and CMV-seropositive. The CDR3 DNA reads TGCAGCGGCCAGTTCCAAGAGACCCAGTACTTC. It is translated as CSGQFQETQYF.